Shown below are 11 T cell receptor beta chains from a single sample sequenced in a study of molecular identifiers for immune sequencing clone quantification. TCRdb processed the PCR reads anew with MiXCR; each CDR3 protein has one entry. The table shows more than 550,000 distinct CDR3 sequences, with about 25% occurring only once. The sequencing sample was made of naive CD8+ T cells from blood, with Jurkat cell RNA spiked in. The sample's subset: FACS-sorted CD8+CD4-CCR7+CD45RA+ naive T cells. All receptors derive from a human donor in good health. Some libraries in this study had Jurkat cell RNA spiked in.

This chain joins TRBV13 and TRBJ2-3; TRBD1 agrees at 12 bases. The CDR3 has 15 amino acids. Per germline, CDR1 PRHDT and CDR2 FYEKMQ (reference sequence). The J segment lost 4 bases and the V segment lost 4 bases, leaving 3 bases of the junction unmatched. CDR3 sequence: CASSSGQGASDTQYF. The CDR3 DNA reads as TGTGCCAGCAGCTCGGGACAGGGGGCTTCAGATACGCAGTATTTT.

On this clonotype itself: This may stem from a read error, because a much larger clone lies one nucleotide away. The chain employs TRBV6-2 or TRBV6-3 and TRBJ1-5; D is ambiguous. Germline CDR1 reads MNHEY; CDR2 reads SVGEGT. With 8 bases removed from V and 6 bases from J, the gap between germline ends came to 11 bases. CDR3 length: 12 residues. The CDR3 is CASGDWGQPQHF. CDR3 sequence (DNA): TGTGCCAGCGGGGATTGGGGTCAGCCCCAGCATTTT.

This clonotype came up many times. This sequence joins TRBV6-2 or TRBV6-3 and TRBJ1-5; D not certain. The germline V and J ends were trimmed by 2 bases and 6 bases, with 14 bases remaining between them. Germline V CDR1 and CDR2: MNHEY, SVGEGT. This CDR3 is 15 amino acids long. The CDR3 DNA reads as TGTGCCAGCAGTTACGGTTCGCTTGTTGGTCAGCCCCAGCATTTT. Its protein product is CASSYGSLVGQPQHF.

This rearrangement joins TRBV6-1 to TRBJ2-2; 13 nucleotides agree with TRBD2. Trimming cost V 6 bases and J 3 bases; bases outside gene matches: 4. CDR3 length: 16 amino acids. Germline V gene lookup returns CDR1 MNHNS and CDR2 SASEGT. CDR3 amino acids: CASSLLAGGYTGELFF. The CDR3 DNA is TGTGCCAGCAGCCTACTAGCGGGAGGGTACACCGGGGAGCTGTTTTTT.

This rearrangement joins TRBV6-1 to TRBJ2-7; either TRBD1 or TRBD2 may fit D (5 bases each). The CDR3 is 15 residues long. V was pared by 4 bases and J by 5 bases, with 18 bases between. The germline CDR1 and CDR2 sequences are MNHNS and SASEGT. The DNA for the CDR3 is TGTGCCAGCAGTGTCTTTTCCGGGACCGAGGACGAGCAGTACTTC. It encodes CASSVFSGTEDEQYF.

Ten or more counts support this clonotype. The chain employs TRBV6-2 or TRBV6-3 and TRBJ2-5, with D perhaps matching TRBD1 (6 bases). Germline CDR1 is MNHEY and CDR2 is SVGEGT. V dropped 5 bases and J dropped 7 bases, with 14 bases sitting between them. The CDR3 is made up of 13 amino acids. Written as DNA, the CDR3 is TGTGCCAGCAGTCAGGGGCCCCCGTGGACCCAGTACTTC. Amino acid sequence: CASSQGPPWTQYF.

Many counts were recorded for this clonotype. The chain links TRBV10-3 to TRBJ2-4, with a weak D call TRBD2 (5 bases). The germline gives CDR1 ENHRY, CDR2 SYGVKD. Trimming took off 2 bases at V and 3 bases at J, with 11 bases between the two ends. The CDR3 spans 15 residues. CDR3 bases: TGTGCCATCAGTGAGGGGGAGATCGACAAAAACATTCAGTACTTC. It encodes CAISEGEIDKNIQYF.

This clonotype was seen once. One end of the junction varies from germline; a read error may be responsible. The CDR3 DNA reads as TGTGCCCGCAGCTTACTAGACCGGCCCACCTACGAGCAGTACTTC. This codes for CARSLLDRPTYEQYF. The rearrangement uses TRBV7-8 and TRBJ2-7, with D maybe TRBD2 (5 bases). This CDR3 has 15 residues. Germline loops: CDR1 SGHVS, CDR2 FQNEAQ.

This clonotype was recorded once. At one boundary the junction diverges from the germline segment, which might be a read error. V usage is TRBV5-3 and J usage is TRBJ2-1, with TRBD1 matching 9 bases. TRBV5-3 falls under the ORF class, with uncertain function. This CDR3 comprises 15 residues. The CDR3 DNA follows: TGTGCCAGCAGCTTGCGGGACAGGGCCTACGATGAGCAGTTCTTC. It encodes CASSLRDRAYDEQFF.

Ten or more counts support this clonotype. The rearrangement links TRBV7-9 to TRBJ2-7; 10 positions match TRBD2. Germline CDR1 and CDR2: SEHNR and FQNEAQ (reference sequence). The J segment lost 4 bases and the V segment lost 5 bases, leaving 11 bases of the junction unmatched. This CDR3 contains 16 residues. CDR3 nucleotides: TGTGCCAGCAGCCCCTTGTCAGCGGGAGGGCCTTACGAGCAGTACTTC. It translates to CASSPLSAGGPYEQYF. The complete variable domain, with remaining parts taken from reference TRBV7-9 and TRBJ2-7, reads DTGVSQNPRHKITKRGQNVTFRCDPISEHNRLYWYRQTLGQGPEFLTYFQNEAQLEKSRLLSDRFSAERPKGSFSTLEIQRTEQGDSAMYLCASSPLSAGGPYEQYFGPGTRLTVT.

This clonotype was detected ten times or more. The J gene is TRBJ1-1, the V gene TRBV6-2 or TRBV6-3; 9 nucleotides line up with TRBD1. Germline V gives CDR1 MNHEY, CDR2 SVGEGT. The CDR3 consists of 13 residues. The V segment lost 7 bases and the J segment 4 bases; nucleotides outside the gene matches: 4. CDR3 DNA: TGTGCCAGCACCGGACAGGGGACCACTGAAGCTTTCTTT. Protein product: CASTGQGTTEAFF.